The 30 T cell receptor beta chains below come from one sample, sequenced in a study of cytotoxic CD8 clonotypes in ibrutinib-treated CLL (dated by TCRdb to 2020 to 2022). The sample's time point label, in plain terms: about a year on ibrutinib. To prepare the library, the immunoSEQ multiplex PCR assay was applied. TCRdb's version of the immuneACCESS table is confined to in-frame rearrangements and falls short of the full clone set. An unresolved V gene accounts for under half of the shortfall where checked; the remainder is of unknown origin. This sample holds 110,000 to 150,000 clones; approximately 90% were observed only once. The ten most abundant clones make up 9.5% to 14% of the sample. The material was PBMCs, obtained after 12 months of ibrutinib treatment. Source of these receptors: a human donor with chronic lymphocytic leukemia.

J is TRBJ1-1 and V is TRBV6-4; D is possibly TRBD1 (6 bases). The CDR3 contains 13 residues. Trimming took 4 bases from V and 1 from J, leaving 7 bases between them. The V gene's germline CDR1 is MRHNA and CDR2 SNTAGT. The CDR3 nucleotides read TGTGCCAGCAGTGCGGACAGGAACACTGAAGCTTTCTTT. This encodes CASSADRNTEAFF.

The chain couples TRBV5-1 to TRBJ2-2; no clear D gene. Germline-derived CDR1 and CDR2 are SGHRS and YFSETQ. V was pared by 2 bases and J by 4 bases, with 6 bases between. The CDR3 is made up of 13 amino acids. CDR3 in amino acids: CASSFLATGELFF. Here the CDR3 DNA reads TGCGCCAGCAGCTTTTTAGCCACCGGGGAGCTGTTTTTT.

The V and J genes are TRBV15 and TRBJ2-7; D is perhaps TRBD1 or TRBD2 (5 bases each). This CDR3 has 14 residues. CDR1 is LNHNV and CDR2 is YYDKDF in the germline V gene (reference sequence). V shed 1 base and J shed 1 base, with 8 bases lying between them. CDR3 DNA sequence: TGTGCCACCAGCAGAGGAGGGGATTCCTACGAGCAGTACTTC. Its protein is CATSRGGDSYEQYF.

This rearrangement joins TRBV7-3 to TRBJ2-7; no clear D. Per the germline V gene, CDR1 is SGHTA and CDR2 is FQGTGA. CDR3 length equals 13 residues. Trimming stripped 6 bases from V and 2 bases from J, with 11 bases between. The CDR3, as DNA: TGTGCCAGCAGGTCGGGCACTACCTACGAGCAGTACTTC. Residues: CASRSGTTYEQYF.

The V gene is TRBV7-2, the J gene TRBJ2-7, with TRBD2 matching 11 bases. J was trimmed by 3 bases and V by 6 bases; bases with no gene match: 7. Germline V gene lookup returns CDR1 SGHTA and CDR2 FQGNSA. The CDR3 sequence is 15 residues long. The CDR3 is CASRNTSGSFYEQYF. Written as DNA, the CDR3 is TGTGCCAGCAGAAACACTAGCGGGAGTTTCTACGAGCAGTACTTC.

The CDR3 reads CASSYSLDLADTQYF. CDR3 in DNA: TGTGCCAGCAGTTACTCTTTGGACCTTGCAGATACGCAGTATTTT. V and J are TRBV6-5 and TRBJ2-3; D gene uncertain. Germline CDR1 is MNHEY and CDR2 is SVGAGI. The ends were cut back, 0 bases at V and 4 bases at J, with 11 bases in the middle. This CDR3 region has 15 residues.

This clone was recorded once. This sequence joins TRBV15 and TRBJ2-5; 8 bases are a match to TRBD1. Germline V CDR1 and CDR2: LNHNV, YYDKDF (reference sequence). Trimming cost V 2 bases and J 4 bases; bases outside gene matches: 6. The CDR3 spans 15 residues. CDR3 region: CATSRKDRDLETQYF. The DNA of the CDR3 is TGTGCCACCAGCAGAAAGGACAGGGATTTAGAGACCCAGTACTTC.

This clone was seen once. The chain joins TRBV28 to TRBJ2-5; 11 nucleotides agree with TRBD1. In germline, CDR1 is MDHEN, CDR2 SYDVKM. V was clipped by 5 bases and J by 3 bases; unmatched bases: 8. This CDR3 has 16 residues. The CDR3 loop is CASSVRDRGEKETQYF. The DNA for the CDR3 is TGTGCCAGCAGTGTCCGGGACAGGGGGGAAAAAGAGACCCAGTACTTC.

The gene calls are TRBV7-2 and TRBJ2-7; D is undetermined. Trimming removed 3 bases from V and 3 bases from J, with 15 bases in between. Germline V gene sequence: CDR1 SGHTA, CDR2 FQGNSA. CDR3 size: 15 residues. The CDR3 sequence: CASSFRLQIRYEQYF. In DNA, the CDR3 is TGTGCCAGCAGCTTCCGACTCCAAATCCGCTACGAGCAGTACTTC.

The sample holds a few counts of this clone. This chain uses TRBV16 with TRBJ1-1, with D hard to call. CDR3 length: 15 amino acids. CDR1 KGHSY and CDR2 FQNENV come from the germline V gene. Trimming removed 0 bases from V and 4 bases from J, with 12 bases in between. CDR3 in DNA: TGTGCCAGCAGCCAATCCCGGGCTGGGCCCACTGAAGCTTTCTTT. Protein: CASSQSRAGPTEAFF.

This chain connects TRBV7-8 to TRBJ2-1; 12 bases are shared with TRBD2. The V gene end was trimmed by 5 bases and the J gene end by 8 bases; junction bases not matched to a gene: 7. Per the germline V gene, CDR1 is SGHVS and CDR2 is FQNEAQ. This CDR3 contains 15 residues. In DNA form, the CDR3 reads TGTGCCAGCAGCGATCGACTAGCGGGAGTGGATGAGCAGTTCTTC. It encodes CASSDRLAGVDEQFF.

The J gene is TRBJ2-1, the V gene TRBV7-2; D gene uncertain. This CDR3 contains 15 residues. Germline CDR1 SGHTA, CDR2 FQGNSA. Trimming took off 1 base at V and 0 bases at J, with 7 bases between the two ends. This chain's CDR3 is CASSLEASSYNEQFF. The CDR3 DNA is TGTGCCAGCAGCTTAGAGGCTAGCTCCTACAATGAGCAGTTCTTC. Filled out from reference TRBV7-2 and TRBJ2-1, the complete variable domain reads GAGVSQSPSNKVTEKGKDVELRCDPISGHTALYWYRQSLGQGLEFLIYFQGNSAPDKSGLPSDRFSAERTGGSVSTLTIQRTQQEDSAVYLCASSLEASSYNEQFFGPGTRLTVL.

The J gene is TRBJ2-7, the V gene TRBV27; TRBD2 is a possible D gene (5 bases). This CDR3 is 13 amino acids long. Germline V CDR1 and CDR2: MNHEY, SMNVEV (reference sequence). Trimming cost V 4 bases and J 6 bases, with 13 bases left between them. In DNA, the CDR3 is TGTGCCAGCAGTTCTGATGGGAGTCGCGAGCAGTACTTC. This gives the protein CASSSDGSREQYF.

The chain is built from TRBV5-1 and TRBJ2-7; a possible D gene is TRBD2 (5 bases). CDR1 is SGHRS, CDR2 YFSETQ, per germline. The CDR3 is made up of 14 amino acids. Trimming stripped 7 bases from V and 1 base from J, with 15 bases between. The CDR3 DNA follows: TGCGCCAGCGGGAAAGACGGGGATTCCTACGAGCAGTACTTC. Protein product: CASGKDGDSYEQYF.

The gene calls are TRBV4-2 and TRBJ1-3, with TRBD1 as a possible D gene (5 bases). Looked up from germline, CDR1 is LGHNA and CDR2 is YNFKEQ. The CDR3 has 15 amino acids. Trimming took 1 base from V and 7 from J, leaving 14 bases between them. CDR3 coding DNA: TGTGCCAGCAGCCAAGGGTCAGGGCCCGCGAACACCATATATTTT. Amino acid sequence: CASSQGSGPANTIYF.

This chain links TRBV4-1 with TRBJ1-3; tentatively, D is TRBD1 (6 bases). This CDR3 is built from 17 residues. Germline lookup yields CDR1 MGHRA and CDR2 YSYEKL. Trimming pared 4 bases from V and 0 bases from J, leaving 16 bases between. CDR3 nucleotides: TGCGCCAGCAGCCCTGGGGGGCCCGGCAACTCTGGAAACACCATATATTTT. Its translation is CASSPGGPGNSGNTIYF.

The rearrangement joins TRBV7-8 to TRBJ2-5, with D uncertain. Germline loops: CDR1 SGHVS, CDR2 FQNEAQ. Deletions cut 0 bases from V and 7 bases from J, with 6 bases between. There are 12 residues in the CDR3. CDR3 amino acids: CASSLAPGTQYF. In DNA, the CDR3 is TGTGCCAGCAGCTTAGCCCCGGGGACCCAGTACTTC.

The chain links TRBV19 to TRBJ2-2; the match to TRBD2 covers 8 bases. Germline CDR1 is LNHDA and CDR2 is SQIVND (reference sequence). The length of the CDR3 is 14 residues. J lost 5 bases, V lost 7 bases, and 6 bases had no gene match. The CDR3 protein is CASKSGGPTGELFF. DNA of the CDR3: TGTGCCAGTAAGTCGGGAGGGCCTACCGGGGAGCTGTTTTTT.

The chain links TRBV7-3 to TRBJ2-5; weak D call: TRBD2 (6 bases). The CDR3 contains 16 residues. Germline CDR1 reads SGHTA; CDR2 reads FQGTGA. V lost 5 bases, J lost 1 base, and 17 bases lay in between. The CDR3 sequence is CASSPGGGEGQETQYF. The CDR3, as DNA: TGTGCCAGCAGCCCGGGTGGCGGGGAAGGCCAAGAGACCCAGTACTTC.

V is TRBV7-6 and J is TRBJ2-3, with D perhaps TRBD1 (6 bases). The length of the CDR3 is 16 residues. The germline CDR1 and CDR2 sequences are SGHVS and FNYEAQ. Trimming took 0 bases from V and 1 from J, leaving 11 bases between them. Here the CDR3 DNA reads TGTGCCAGCAGCTTAGCACAGGGATTTCGCACAGATACGCAGTATTTT. Protein sequence: CASSLAQGFRTDTQYF.

This clone was counted a few times. The chain employs TRBV15 and TRBJ2-7; D is possibly TRBD2 (5 bases). The ends were cut back, 1 base at V and 2 bases at J, with 9 bases in the middle. CDR3 size: 14 residues. Germline CDR1 and CDR2: LNHNV and YYDKDF (reference sequence). In DNA, the CDR3 is TGTGCCACCAGCAGAGTAACCGGGGCCTACGAGCAGTACTTC. Translated, it gives CATSRVTGAYEQYF.

The chain carries TRBV27 and TRBJ1-5; tentatively, D is TRBD1 (6 bases). Germline CDR1 MNHEY, CDR2 SMNVEV (reference sequence). This CDR3 is built from 14 residues. Trimming removed 6 bases at V and 5 bases at J, with 14 bases between. CDR3: CASSSSWGHQPQHF. DNA for the CDR3: TGTGCCAGCAGCTCCTCGTGGGGGCATCAGCCCCAGCATTTT.

This chain connects TRBV6-6 to TRBJ2-7; 8 bases align to TRBD1. The CDR3 length is 14 residues. The germline CDR1 and CDR2 sequences are MNHNY and SVGAGI (reference sequence). V lost 6 bases to trimming and J lost 5 bases; unmatched junction nucleotides: 9. CDR3: CASSLQGAVNEQYF. The CDR3 DNA reads TGTGCCAGCAGCCTCCAGGGGGCGGTCAACGAGCAGTACTTC.

The chain combines TRBV7-9 with TRBJ1-1, with D perhaps matching TRBD1 (5 bases). There are 14 residues in the CDR3. The V gene lost 1 base and the J gene lost 1 base, with 7 bases spanning the gap. Germline loops: CDR1 SEHNR, CDR2 FQNEAQ (reference sequence). The CDR3 spells CASSLVTGNTEAFF. In nucleotides, the CDR3 is TGTGCCAGCAGCTTAGTTACAGGGAACACTGAAGCTTTCTTT.

The V gene is TRBV18, the J gene TRBJ2-7; D is ambiguous. V lost 6 bases, J lost 1 base, and 19 bases lay in between. CDR3 size: 16 residues. Germline V lookup: CDR1 KGHSH, CDR2 LQKENI. Written as DNA, the CDR3 is TGTGCCAGCTCGGGCAATTATAGGGATTTTTCCTACGAGCAGTACTTC. Translation: CASSGNYRDFSYEQYF. The full variable domain, completed using reference TRBV18 and TRBJ2-7, is NAGVMQNPRHLVRRRGQEARLRCSPMKGHSHVYWYRQLPEEGLKFMVYLQKENIIDESGMPKERFSAEFPKEGPSILRIQQVVRGDSAAYFCASSGNYRDFSYEQYFGPGTRLTVT.

The chain links TRBV27 to TRBJ2-1; either TRBD1 or TRBD2 may fit D (8 bases each). Germline CDR1 is MNHEY and CDR2 is SMNVEV (reference sequence). V lost 2 bases and J 9 bases, leaving 23 bases between the germline ends. The CDR3 covers 17 residues. CDR3 coding DNA: TGTGCCAGCAGTTTAACCGGGACAGGTGTACTAGCGGTTGAGCAGTTCTTC. This gives the protein CASSLTGTGVLAVEQFF.

The rearrangement links TRBV6-5 to TRBJ2-1; D is perhaps TRBD1 (5 bases). The germline V gene encodes CDR1 MNHEY and CDR2 SVGAGI. The CDR3 totals 15 residues. With 5 bases removed from V and 7 bases from J, the gap between germline ends came to 18 bases. CDR3 bases: TGTGCCAGCAGTCGGTACAGGACCGGTGGGAATGAGCAGTTCTTC. Its protein product is CASSRYRTGGNEQFF.

This chain links TRBV7-2 with TRBJ1-1, with D perhaps matching TRBD1 (5 bases). The V gene's germline CDR1 is SGHTA and CDR2 FQGNSA. The CDR3 totals 15 residues. V was clipped by 1 base and J by 4 bases, with 13 bases between them. The CDR3: CASSLVSGTPTEAFF. CDR3 nucleotides: TGTGCCAGCAGCTTAGTTTCCGGGACCCCCACTGAAGCTTTCTTT.

V is TRBV7-2 and J is TRBJ2-7; the match to TRBD2 covers 11 bases. V lost 6 bases, J lost 5 bases, and 12 bases stayed unmatched. The CDR3 totals 16 residues. Germline V gene sequence: CDR1 SGHTA, CDR2 FQGNSA. Here the CDR3 DNA reads TGTGCCAGCAGTCTAGCTAGCGGGGGGCGCAGAGACGAGCAGTACTTC. Encoded protein: CASSLASGGRRDEQYF.

The chain carries TRBV2 and TRBJ2-1, with 8 positions matching TRBD2. From germline, CDR1 is SNHLY and CDR2 FYNNEI. Trimming took 7 bases from V and 3 from J; bases not matched to a gene: 5. The CDR3 extends over 14 amino acids. In DNA form, the CDR3 reads TGTGCCAGCATCGAAGGGACTAGCTACAATGAGCAGTTCTTC. Translated: CASIEGTSYNEQFF.